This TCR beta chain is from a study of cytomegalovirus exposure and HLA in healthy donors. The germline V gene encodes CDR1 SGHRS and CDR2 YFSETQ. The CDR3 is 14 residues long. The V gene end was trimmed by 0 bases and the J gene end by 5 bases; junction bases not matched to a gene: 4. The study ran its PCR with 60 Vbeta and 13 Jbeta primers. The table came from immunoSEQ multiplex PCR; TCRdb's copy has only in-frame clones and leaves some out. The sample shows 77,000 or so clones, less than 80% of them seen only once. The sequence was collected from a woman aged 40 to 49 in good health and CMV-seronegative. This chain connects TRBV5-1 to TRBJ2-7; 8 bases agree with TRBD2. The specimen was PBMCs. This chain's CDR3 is CASSLGGLVDEQYF. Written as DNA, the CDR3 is TGCGCCAGCAGCTTGGGGGGACTAGTTGACGAGCAGTACTTC.